Below are 15 T cell receptor beta chains sequenced from a single sample in a study of shared clonotypes between healthy human individuals. Some clones are missing from TCRdb's copy, which holds only in-frame ones; the method was immunoSEQ multiplex PCR. Of about 2,500,000 clones in the sample, more than 80% were seen once. The sample consisted of naive CD4+ T cells sorted from blood. As to subset: CD45RA+ positively selected. These receptors originate from a man between 18 and 29 years old in good health.

This rearrangement joins TRBV11-2 to TRBJ2-2, with D unclear. The CDR3 sequence is 15 residues long. With 1 base removed from V and 3 bases from J, the gap between germline ends came to 9 bases. CDR1 is SGHAT, CDR2 FQNNGV, per germline. The CDR3 sequence is CASSLGASYTGELFF. CDR3 nucleotide sequence: TGTGCCAGCAGCTTAGGAGCCAGCTACACCGGGGAGCTGTTTTTT.

CDR3 sequence (DNA): TGTGCCAGCAGTGAAGGGTTTTCGCGTTCTAATGAAAAACTGTTTTTT. It is translated as CASSEGFSRSNEKLFF. This chain connects TRBV6-1 to TRBJ1-4; D not certain. The length of the CDR3 is 16 residues. Germline V CDR1 and CDR2: MNHNS, SASEGT. Trimming shortened V by 1 base and J by 3 bases, and 12 bases separated the two germline ends.

The chain recombines TRBV19 with TRBJ2-2; 7 bases are a match to TRBD1. The CDR3 sequence is 15 residues long. Per the germline V gene, CDR1 is LNHDA and CDR2 is SQIVND (reference sequence). V lost 9 bases to trimming and J lost 0 bases; unmatched junction nucleotides: 7. The CDR3 spells CASLDRAANTGELFF. CDR3 coding DNA: TGTGCCAGCCTCGACAGGGCCGCGAACACCGGGGAGCTGTTTTTT.

This chain connects TRBV30 to TRBJ2-5; D possibly corresponds to TRBD1 (7 bases). Gene TRBJ2-7 matches the end of the DNA better, so the J call may be wrong. The germline V gene has CDR1 GTSNPN and CDR2 SVGIG (reference sequence). The CDR3 is 11 residues long. DNA for the CDR3: TGTGCCTGCACCCAGGGGGGCGAGCAGTACTTC. Protein: CACTQGGEQYF.

This chain links TRBV19 with TRBJ2-6, with D maybe TRBD1 (5 bases). Between the trimmed V and J ends, which lost 2 bases and 3 bases, there was a span of 8 bases. Germline V CDR1 and CDR2: LNHDA, SQIVND (reference sequence). The CDR3 consists of 15 residues. For the CDR3, the DNA is TGTGCCAGTAGTATACAGGGCGTTGGGGCCAACGTCCTGACTTTC. This translates into CASSIQGVGANVLTF.

In its sample, this clone was seen once. This rearrangement joins TRBV5-1 to TRBJ2-7; 7 bases are shared with TRBD1. The CDR3 sequence is 16 residues long. Trimming at V came to 2 bases and at J to 2 bases, leaving 10 bases not matched to a gene. Germline values: CDR1 SGHRS, CDR2 YFSETQ. CDR3 amino acids: CASSFPETGRTYEQYF. The CDR3 nucleotides are TGCGCCAGCAGCTTCCCCGAGACAGGGCGTACCTACGAGCAGTACTTC.

This chain connects TRBV5-4 to TRBJ1-1; the D is unclear. With 1 base removed from V and 3 bases from J, the gap between germline ends came to 16 bases. The length of the CDR3 is 16 residues. Per germline, CDR1 SGHNT and CDR2 YYREEE (reference sequence). In DNA form, the CDR3 reads TGTGCCAGCAGCTTGAGATTGGCAGAAGAATACACTGAAGCTTTCTTT. It is translated as CASSLRLAEEYTEAFF.

Here the CDR3 reads CASSHGQGAYNEQFF. The CDR3 DNA sequence: TGCGCCAGCAGCCACGGACAGGGAGCCTACAATGAGCAGTTCTTC. V usage is TRBV5-1 and J usage is TRBJ2-1, with 8 bases identical to TRBD1. This CDR3 is 15 amino acids long. CDR1 is SGHRS and CDR2 is YFSETQ in the germline V gene. J gave up 2 bases and V 4 bases, and 5 bases lay outside the gene matches.

As for this clone: The same CDR3 is also encoded by other DNA sequences in this sample. V usage is TRBV10-3 and J usage is TRBJ1-4; 7 positions agree with TRBD1. The V segment lost 0 bases and the J segment 8 bases; nucleotides outside the gene matches: 6. Germline V gene sequence: CDR1 ENHRY, CDR2 SYGVKD. This CDR3 comprises 15 residues. The CDR3 nucleotides read TGTGCCATCAGTGAGTCAGGGGGCCTGGGGGAAAAACTGTTTTTT. Translation gives CAISESGGLGEKLFF.

The rearrangement joins TRBV6-1 to TRBJ2-7; TRBD2 agrees at 11 bases. Losses at the gene ends were 6 bases for V and 2 bases for J; bases not matched to a gene: 3. The CDR3 spans 14 residues. Germline loops: CDR1 MNHNS, CDR2 SASEGT. CDR3 loop: CASRLAGAAYEQYF. DNA for the CDR3: TGTGCCAGCAGACTAGCGGGGGCCGCCTACGAGCAGTACTTC.

The chain combines TRBV27 with TRBJ2-7; D is unclear. Germline V gene sequence: CDR1 MNHEY, CDR2 SMNVEV (reference sequence). The CDR3 extends over 13 amino acids. Trimming took 8 bases from V and 7 from J, leaving 18 bases between them. CDR3 coding DNA: TGTGCCAGCTGGGCCTGGGCAGAAAGGGAGCAGTACTTC. Translated, it gives CASWAWAEREQYF.

The chain carries TRBV10-2 and TRBJ2-4; the D gene is possibly TRBD1 (5 bases). Germline lookup yields CDR1 WSHSY and CDR2 SAAADI. V dropped 0 bases and J dropped 11 bases, with 17 bases sitting between them. The CDR3 has 15 amino acids. CDR3 bases: TGCGCCAGCAGTGAGTCGATATCACGGACAAATTTTCAGTACTTC. This sequence encodes CASSESISRTNFQYF.

This chain uses TRBV10-3 with TRBJ1-5, with D unresolved. Deletions cut 4 bases from V and 7 bases from J, with 11 bases between. Germline V CDR1 and CDR2: ENHRY, SYGVKD. There are 13 residues in the CDR3. CDR3 sequence (DNA): TGTGCCATCAGTGCCATGTCACAACAGCCCCAGCATTTT. Residues: CAISAMSQQPQHF.

The chain employs TRBV4-3 and TRBJ2-7, with D uncertain. Trimming removed 1 base at V and 2 bases at J, with 9 bases between. The length of the CDR3 is 14 residues. Germline V gene data show CDR1 as LGHNA and CDR2 as YSLEER. The CDR3 here is CASSQVWPPYEQYF. The CDR3 DNA sequence: TGCGCCAGCAGCCAAGTCTGGCCTCCCTACGAGCAGTACTTC.

The rearrangement uses TRBV6-1 and TRBJ2-5; a weak D match, TRBD2 (5 bases). The CDR3 runs 13 residues. V lost 1 base, J lost 7 bases, and 10 bases lay in between. CDR1 and CDR2 from the germline V gene are MNHNS and SASEGT. The CDR3, as DNA: TGTGCCAGCAGTGAAGACCCCCGGGGGACCCAGTACTTC. This encodes CASSEDPRGTQYF.